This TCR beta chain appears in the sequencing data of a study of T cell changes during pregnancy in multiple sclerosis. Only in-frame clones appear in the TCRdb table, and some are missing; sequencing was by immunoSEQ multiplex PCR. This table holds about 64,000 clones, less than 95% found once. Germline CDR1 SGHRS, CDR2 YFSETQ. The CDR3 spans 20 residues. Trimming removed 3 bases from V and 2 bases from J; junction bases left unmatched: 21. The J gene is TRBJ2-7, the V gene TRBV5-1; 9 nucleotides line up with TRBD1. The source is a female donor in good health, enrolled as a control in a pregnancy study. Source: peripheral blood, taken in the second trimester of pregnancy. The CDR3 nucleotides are TGCGCCAGCAGCTCAGGAACAGGGGGCGGTCCAGAATGGCTTGCCTACGAGCAGTACTTC. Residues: CASSSGTGGGPEWLAYEQYF. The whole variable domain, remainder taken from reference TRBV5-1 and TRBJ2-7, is KAGVTQTPRYLIKTRGQQVTLSCSPISGHRSVSWYQQTPGQGLQFLFEYFSETQRNKGNFPGRFSGRQFSNSRSEMNVSTLELGDSALYLCASSSGTGGGPEWLAYEQYFGPGTRLTVT.